The rows below give T cell receptor beta chains drawn from one sample of a study of control samples from healthy donors and cancer patients. Sequencing was performed with immunoSEQ multiplex PCR; in TCRdb, only in-frame clones are kept and a portion is missing. The sample lists 100,000 to 150,000 clones, 80% to 95% seen once, with about 2.3% in the top ten. The sequenced sample was blood. These TCRs come from a man aged 35 to 55 in good health. CDR3s include the opening cysteine and the closing phenylalanine or tryptophan. The order of the fields is J gene, V gene, CDR3 protein.

TRBJ2-5,TRBV5-1,CASSLAGRAETQYF
TRBJ1-2,TRBV5-4,CASSLRSGGASLSYGYTF
TRBJ1-2,TRBV3-1/TRBV3-2,CATSTGPHYGYTF
TRBJ1-5,TRBV10-3,CASWDRGVDQPQHF
TRBJ2-7,TRBV5-4,CASSLSPGPYEQYF
TRBJ1-1,TRBV5-4,CASSYKQGANTEAFF
TRBJ2-1,TRBV7-2,CASSLVAGGLDEQFF
TRBJ2-2,TRBV7-3,CASSRDSSTGELFF
TRBJ1-5,TRBV5-6,CASSLIRDRQQPQHF
TRBJ2-5,TRBV27,CASSLNLEGTQYF
TRBJ1-2,TRBV10-3,CAISPFPQGERAGRGYTF
TRBJ1-6,TRBV5-5,CASSGTALGNSPLHF
TRBJ2-5,TRBV6-5,CATGPTRFAETQYF
TRBJ2-3,TRBV4-1,CASSQDPGGHTDTQYF
TRBJ2-2,TRBV7-6,CASSLAEGAGELFF
TRBJ2-1,TRBV7-3,CASSLGGASYNEQFF
TRBJ2-1,TRBV29-1,CSATTGTGYNEQFF
TRBJ1-4,TRBV6-6,CASSYRHGPDEKLFF
TRBJ2-3,TRBV2,CASRMNGGAGDTQYF
TRBJ1-1,TRBV27,CASSLVGNTEAFF
TRBJ1-2,TRBV18,CASSPPGGGSNYGYTF
TRBJ1-5,TRBV27,CASSLSTGENQPQHF